One sample yielded the 18 T cell receptor beta chains listed below, sequenced in a study of regulatory T cells in long-lasting Graves disease. The time point was: persistent/refractory GD, antithyroid drugs over 5 years with positive TRAb. The TCR library used RNA extracted from PBMCs. Library construction for TCR beta used iRepertoire HTBI primers and Arm-PCR of CDR3 regions. TCRdb reanalysed the multiplex PCR reads using MiXCR and keeps one entry per CDR3 protein. The profile shows about 310,000 distinct CDR3 sequences, around 21% of them singletons. Source: peripheral blood mononuclear cells (PBMCs), taken when the disease was refractory, from a patient treated with antithyroid drugs. The receptors were gathered from a female donor with Graves disease.

There are many counts of this clonotype. V gene TRBV6-2 or TRBV6-3 combines with J gene TRBJ2-7, with D possibly matching TRBD1 (5 bases). Trimming pared 0 bases from V and 12 bases from J, leaving 18 bases between. The germline V gene encodes CDR1 MNHEY and CDR2 SVGEGT. This CDR3 is 14 amino acids long. CDR3 sequence reads: CASSYSQGVSDWYF. CDR3 bases: TGTGCCAGCAGTTACTCGCAAGGGGTCAGCGATTGGTACTTC.

This clonotype was seen more than once but under ten times. CDR3 region: CASSYSTGAGANVLTF. The CDR3 DNA follows: TGTGCCAGCAGTTACTCGACGGGAGCTGGGGCCAACGTCCTGACTTTC. V is TRBV6-2 or TRBV6-3 and J is TRBJ2-6; maybe TRBD2 (6 bases). Germline CDR1 reads MNHEY; CDR2 reads SVGEGT. The CDR3 contains 16 residues. Trimming removed 0 bases at V and 2 bases at J, with 8 bases between.

The chain uses TRBV30 and TRBJ2-5; possibly TRBD1 for D (6 bases). The CDR3 covers 14 residues. The V end lost 2 bases, the J end lost 5 bases, and 15 bases lay between the germline ends. In germline, CDR1 is GTSNPN, CDR2 SVGIG (reference sequence). For the CDR3, the DNA is TGTGCCTGGAGTTGGCTCGACCAGGGGGAGACCCAGTACTTC. It yields the protein CAWSWLDQGETQYF.

This clonotype was counted ten times or more. The genes are TRBV9 and TRBJ2-7, with TRBD1 matching over 7 bases. The germline gives CDR1 SGDLS, CDR2 YYNGEE. This CDR3 contains 13 residues. Germline trimming cut 5 bases from V and 3 bases from J; bases unmatched to any gene: 5. The DNA of the CDR3 is TGTGCCAGCAGTCCCTCAGGGGGCTACGAGCAGTACTTC. Translated, it gives CASSPSGGYEQYF.

This clonotype was observed many times. V is TRBV7-2 and J is TRBJ1-2; 7 bases map to TRBD1. Unmatched junction bases numbered 10, after V lost 2 bases and J lost 4 bases. Germline V gene sequence: CDR1 SGHTA, CDR2 FQGNSA. CDR3 length equals 16 residues. CDR3 residues: CASSLIARTGLYGYTF. CDR3 nucleotides: TGTGCCAGCAGCTTAATCGCCCGGACAGGACTCTATGGCTACACCTTC.

The chain recombines TRBV19 with TRBJ2-7; 8 nucleotides match TRBD2. This CDR3 is built from 16 residues. Germline V gene sequence: CDR1 LNHDA, CDR2 SQIVND (reference sequence). Losses at the gene ends were 5 bases for V and 0 bases for J; bases not matched to a gene: 9. CDR3 nucleotide sequence: TGTGCCAGTAGTTCCCGGACTAGCCACTTCTCCTACGAGCAGTACTTC. Translating it yields CASSSRTSHFSYEQYF. Using reference TRBV19 and TRBJ2-7 for the parts outside the CDR3, the full variable domain is DGGITQSPKYLFRKEGQNVTLSCEQNLNHDAMYWYRQDPGQGLRLIYYSQIVNDFQKGDIAEGYSVSREKKESFPLTVTSAQKNPTAFYLCASSSRTSHFSYEQYFGPGTRLTVT.

This rearrangement joins TRBV18 to TRBJ2-7; 8 bases fit TRBD1. The CDR3 loop spans 15 amino acids. CDR1 is KGHSH, CDR2 LQKENI, per germline. The J segment lost 4 bases and the V segment lost 6 bases, leaving 11 bases of the junction unmatched. The chain's CDR3 is CASSPSDRVSYEQYF. Written as DNA, the CDR3 is TGTGCCAGCTCCCCTTCGGACAGGGTTTCGTACGAGCAGTACTTC.

This clonotype was seen only a few times. The chain employs TRBV6-5 and TRBJ2-7; 9 bases align to TRBD1. Germline V gene lookup returns CDR1 MNHEY and CDR2 SVGAGI. V trimming: 0 bases; J trimming: 5 bases; junction bases outside the gene matches: 5. The CDR3 has 15 residues. The CDR3 DNA reads as TGTGCCAGCAGTTACTCGCGGGACAGGGCCCACGAGCAGTACTTC. Amino acids: CASSYSRDRAHEQYF.

There are many counts of this clonotype. The chain joins TRBV12-3 or TRBV12-4 to TRBJ2-7; no clear D. V was trimmed by 8 bases and J by 6 bases, leaving 23 bases between them. The length of the CDR3 is 15 residues. CDR3 nucleotide sequence: TGTGCCAGCGGTAGAACACCGGGTGTGGTCCTCGAGCAGTACTTC. This codes for CASGRTPGVVLEQYF.

This clonotype was seen repeatedly, ten times or more. The chain has TRBV6-1 and TRBJ1-2, with 11 bases fitting TRBD1. J lost 4 bases, V lost 3 bases, and 4 bases had no gene match. CDR1 MNHNS and CDR2 SASEGT come from the germline V gene. This CDR3 is 15 amino acids long. The CDR3 DNA follows: TGTGCCAGCAGTGACTCCGGGACAGGGGGCTATGGCTACACCTTC. Its protein product is CASSDSGTGGYGYTF.

This clonotype showed up many times. V and J are TRBV7-2 and TRBJ1-5; D call uncertain. Germline V gene lookup returns CDR1 SGHTA and CDR2 FQGNSA. Trimming stripped 5 bases from V and 2 bases from J, with 7 bases between. This CDR3 has 13 amino acids. The CDR3 DNA is TGTGCCAGCAGCCAAGAGGGCAATCAGCCCCAGCATTTT. Its translation: CASSQEGNQPQHF.

This clonotype was counted a few times. The rearrangement uses TRBV28 and TRBJ2-2, with TRBD2 as a possible D gene (5 bases). V was trimmed by 2 bases and J by 7 bases, leaving 8 bases between them. The germline V gene has CDR1 MDHEN and CDR2 SYDVKM. The CDR3 sequence is 13 residues long. The CDR3 sequence is CASSLTGYGELFF. CDR3 in DNA: TGTGCCAGCAGTTTAACGGGGTACGGGGAGCTGTTTTTT.

The chain is built from TRBV7-8 and TRBJ1-6; D might be TRBD1 (6 bases). CDR3 size: 14 residues. Trimming stripped 6 bases from V and 9 bases from J, with 15 bases between. CDR1 and CDR2 from the germline V gene are SGHVS and FQNEAQ. The CDR3 nucleotides read TGTGCCAGCAGGAACATAGGGGGGGGTTCACCCCTCCACTTT. Translating gives CASRNIGGGSPLHF.

Notes on this clonotype: A much bigger clone sits one base away, suggesting this may be a read error. The chain couples TRBV5-1 to TRBJ2-7, with D unclear. This CDR3 has 15 residues. Germline loops: CDR1 SGHRS, CDR2 YFSETQ. This CDR3 reads CANSLDGRGSYEQYF. DNA for the CDR3: TGCGCCAACAGCTTGGACGGTCGAGGCTCCTACGAGCAGTACTTC.

This clonotype was picked up many times. CDR3 nucleotide sequence: TGTGCCAGCAGTACCCCCCTGATGGGCTACGAGCAGTACTTC. Its translation: CASSTPLMGYEQYF. The chain recombines TRBV28 with TRBJ2-7; no reliable D call. The V end was cut by 5 bases, the J end by 3 bases, with 14 bases between. CDR1 is MDHEN and CDR2 is SYDVKM in the germline V gene. The CDR3 is 14 amino acids.

The chain links TRBV4-1 to TRBJ2-7; TRBD2 matches 13 bases. Germline V gene lookup returns CDR1 MGHRA and CDR2 YSYEKL. The J segment lost 8 bases and the V segment lost 0 bases, leaving 10 bases of the junction unmatched. The CDR3 extends over 17 amino acids. The CDR3 nucleotides are TGCGCCAGCAGCCAAGATACTCGGACTAGCGGGAGAATTCAGCAGTACTTC. It specifies CASSQDTRTSGRIQQYF.

Note on this clonotype: A read error may produce the germline difference seen at one junction end. The gene calls are TRBV6-1 and TRBJ2-7; 10 bases fit TRBD2. In germline, CDR1 is MNHNS, CDR2 SASEGT. The CDR3 sequence is 15 residues long. CDR3 residues: CACSDPIAGGSEQYF. CDR3 DNA sequence: TGTGCCTGCAGTGATCCCATAGCGGGAGGATCCGAGCAGTACTTC.

V is TRBV20-1 and J is TRBJ2-5; TRBD2 agrees at 14 bases. The J segment lost 3 bases and the V segment lost 3 bases, leaving 6 bases of the junction unmatched. CDR3 length: 16 amino acids. CDR1 DFQATT and CDR2 SNEGSKA come from the germline V gene (reference sequence). The CDR3 bases are TGCAGTGCTAGGATCCCGGGACTAGCGGGAGAAGAGACCCAGTACTTC. Translating it yields CSARIPGLAGEETQYF.